Shown below are 27 T cell receptor beta chains from a single sample sequenced in a study of T cell repertoires in cytomegalovirus infection. TCRdb called the reads again in MiXCR, with one record for every CDR3 protein. The table includes under 350,000 distinct CDR3 sequences, more than 8% detected once. The source material was PBMCs. All receptors derive from a human donor in good health (CMV status not recorded). Some clones in this sample may be carry-over from other donors' samples.

This clonotype has just a few counts. This rearrangement joins TRBV7-6 to TRBJ2-5; D unclear. The CDR3 spans 12 residues. CDR1 is SGHVS and CDR2 is FNYEAQ in the germline V gene. CDR3 nucleotides: TGTGTGTCCGGTCGGATTGGGGAGACCCAGTACTTC. Amino acids: CVSGRIGETQYF.

Many counts were recorded for this clonotype. The V and J genes are TRBV12-3 or TRBV12-4 and TRBJ2-5, with D perhaps matching TRBD1 or TRBD2 (5 bases each). V lost 6 bases and J lost 7, with 18 bases in between. CDR3 length: 14 residues. The CDR3 loop is CASSSGTPKGTQYF. The CDR3 bases are TGTGCCAGCAGCTCCGGGACCCCCAAAGGGACCCAGTACTTC.

The chain links TRBV20-1 to TRBJ1-4, with D maybe TRBD1 (5 bases). Germline loops: CDR1 DFQATT, CDR2 SNEGSKA (reference sequence). The ends were cut back, 2 bases at V and 3 bases at J, with 7 bases in the middle. The CDR3 is 13 residues long. CDR3 in amino acids: CSARQGSNEKLFF. The CDR3 nucleotides read TGCAGTGCTAGACAGGGCTCTAATGAAAAACTGTTTTTT.

The chain joins TRBV10-3 to TRBJ2-1; TRBD2 matches 11 bases. This CDR3 is 17 amino acids long. With V trimmed by 2 bases and J by 4 bases, 7 bases remained unmatched. Per germline, CDR1 ENHRY and CDR2 SYGVKD. CDR3 sequence (DNA): TGTGCCATCAGTGAGGAGAGACTAGCGGGGTGGTACAATGAGCAGTTCTTC. Its translation is CAISEERLAGWYNEQFF.

The rearrangement joins TRBV7-9 to TRBJ2-1; TRBD2 agrees at 9 bases. CDR1 is SEHNR and CDR2 is FQNEAQ in the germline V gene (reference sequence). After removal of 7 bases from V and 4 bases from J, the junction contained 5 bases not matched to a gene. The CDR3 is 14 amino acids. CDR3 sequence (DNA): TGTGCCAGCACGATCCTAGCGGGATACAATGAGCAGTTCTTC. Translating it yields CASTILAGYNEQFF.

This clonotype was detected ten times or more. The chain couples TRBV15 to TRBJ2-1; TRBD2 agrees at 9 bases. J gave up 6 bases and V 1 base, and 4 bases lay outside the gene matches. The CDR3 loop spans 15 amino acids. Per germline, CDR1 LNHNV and CDR2 YYDKDF (reference sequence). CDR3 sequence: CATSRAAGGRNEQFF. The CDR3 nucleotides are TGTGCCACCAGCAGAGCAGCGGGAGGCCGCAATGAGCAGTTCTTC.

There are many counts of this clonotype. CDR3 sequence reads: CASSRSGGNTGELFF. In DNA form, the CDR3 reads TGTGCCAGCAGCCGTAGCGGGGGGAACACCGGGGAGCTGTTTTTT. The chain uses TRBV7-3 and TRBJ2-2; TRBD2 matches at 9 bases. The germline CDR1 and CDR2 sequences are SGHTA and FQGTGA. The CDR3 is 15 residues long. Trimming removed 5 bases from V and 1 base from J; junction bases left unmatched: 2.

The chain carries TRBV15 and TRBJ2-7; 10 bases are a match to TRBD2. The germline CDR1 and CDR2 sequences are LNHNV and YYDKDF (reference sequence). This CDR3 region has 15 residues. Losses at the gene ends were 5 bases for V and 3 bases for J; bases not matched to a gene: 7. The CDR3 here is CATSADWTSGYEQYF. The DNA of the CDR3 is TGTGCCACCAGCGCCGATTGGACTAGCGGCTACGAGCAGTACTTC.

This clonotype was detected many times. The CDR3 region is CASSSSGYGYTF. For the CDR3, the DNA is TGTGCCAGCAGTTCCTCAGGTTATGGCTACACCTTC. The genes are TRBV12-3 or TRBV12-4 and TRBJ1-2; no firm D call. Trimming left V 4 bases short and J 5 bases short, with 8 bases between. This CDR3 is built from 12 residues.

V gene TRBV28 combines with J gene TRBJ2-1; 14 bases are a match to TRBD2. V dropped 5 bases and J dropped 7; count of bases not matched to a gene: 4. The CDR3 contains 15 residues. Germline V CDR1 and CDR2: MDHEN, SYDVKM. CDR3 loop: CASSETSGGGNEQFF. Here the CDR3 DNA reads TGTGCCAGCAGTGAGACTAGCGGGGGGGGAAATGAGCAGTTCTTC.

As regards this clonotype: One base away lies a much larger clone, so this may be a sequencing read error. This sequence joins TRBV28 and TRBJ2-7; 9 nucleotides line up with TRBD1. The germline V gene has CDR1 MDHEN and CDR2 SYDVKM. The CDR3 length is 16 residues. Here the CDR3 DNA reads TGTGACAGCAGTTCCCCGGGACAGGGATCCTCCTACGAGCAGTACTTC. It yields the protein CDSSSPGQGSSYEQYF.

The V and J genes are TRBV5-8 and TRBJ1-5; weak D call: TRBD1 (6 bases). This CDR3 comprises 15 residues. The germline V and J ends were trimmed by 0 bases and 6 bases, with 13 bases remaining between them. Germline V lookup: CDR1 SGHTS, CDR2 YDEGEE. CDR3: CASSLGGALLQPQHF. CDR3 nucleotide sequence: TGTGCCAGCAGCTTGGGGGGGGCGTTACTTCAGCCCCAGCATTTT.

In the case of this clonotype: A clone one base away is much larger, so this may be a read error. The rearrangement links TRBV6-6 to TRBJ2-1; 14 bases match TRBD2. Germline trimming cut 5 bases from V and 8 bases from J; bases unmatched to any gene: 5. The CDR3 extends over 15 amino acids. The germline V gene encodes CDR1 MNHNY and CDR2 SVGAGI (reference sequence). The CDR3: CASSGGTSGGDEQFF. The DNA of the CDR3 is TGTGCCAGCAGTGGAGGGACTAGCGGGGGTGATGAGCAGTTCTTC.

Notes on this clonotype: A clone one base away is much larger, so this may be a read error. CDR3 sequence reads: CASSLSGGGPWEQYF. Here the CDR3 DNA reads TGTGCCAGCAGCCTAAGCGGCGGGGGGCCGTGGGAGCAGTACTTC. The chain couples TRBV7-2 to TRBJ2-7, with TRBD2 identical over 8 bases. Germline V gene data show CDR1 as SGHTA and CDR2 as FQGNSA. The CDR3 loop spans 15 amino acids. The V gene end was trimmed by 5 bases and the J gene end by 7 bases; junction bases not matched to a gene: 13. Together with reference TRBV7-2 and TRBJ2-7, the CDR3 gives the full variable domain: GAGVSQSPSNKVTEKGKDVELRCDPISGHTALYWYRQSLGQGLEFLIYFQGNSAPDKSGLPSDRFSAERTGGSVSTLTIQRTQQEDSAVYLCASSLSGGGPWEQYFGPGTRLTVT.

This clonotype appeared many times. The chain has TRBV6-1 and TRBJ2-7; 10 positions agree with TRBD1. CDR3 length equals 13 residues. CDR1 and CDR2 (germline): MNHNS, SASEGT. The junction had 4 bases not matched to a gene; V was cut back by 9 bases and J by 2 bases. The CDR3, as DNA: TGTGCCAGGGCCGGGACAGGGGCCTACGAGCAGTACTTC. Amino acid sequence: CARAGTGAYEQYF.

This clonotype was seen just once. This may stem from a read error, because a much larger clone lies one nucleotide away. This chain connects TRBV20-1 to TRBJ1-2; D unresolved. The CDR3 has 15 amino acids. In germline, CDR1 is DFQATT, CDR2 SNEGSKA (reference sequence). V lost 3 bases and J lost 4, with 18 bases in between. CDR3 DNA sequence: TGCAGTGCTAGTCCTCCGTTTCGGGGAGGCTATGGCTACACCTTC. This gives the protein CSASPPFRGGYGYTF.

This clonotype was detected many times. CDR3 protein: CASSLRAPGLAGKTQYF. The CDR3 DNA reads as TGTGCCAGCAGCTTACGAGCCCCGGGACTAGCGGGAAAGACCCAGTACTTC. J is TRBJ2-5 and V is TRBV7-8; 13 nucleotides align to TRBD2. The germline V gene has CDR1 SGHVS and CDR2 FQNEAQ. The CDR3 has 17 residues. Trimming took 2 bases from V and 6 from J; bases not matched to a gene: 9. Full variable domain (remainder filled in from reference TRBV7-8 and TRBJ2-5): GAGVSQSPRYKVAKRGQDVALRCDPISGHVSLFWYQQALGQGPEFLTYFQNEAQLDKSGLPSDRFFAERPEGSVSTLKIQRTQQEDSAVYLCASSLRAPGLAGKTQYFGPGTRLLVL.

V is TRBV20-1 and J is TRBJ2-3, with 11 bases fitting TRBD2. V was pared by 5 bases and J by 2 bases, with 6 bases of the junction left unmatched. Germline values: CDR1 DFQATT, CDR2 SNEGSKA (reference sequence). The CDR3 is made up of 15 amino acids. The CDR3 DNA follows: TGCAGTGCTGCCTTTAGCGGGGGGGACACAGATACGCAGTATTTT. Amino acids: CSAAFSGGDTDTQYF.

This clonotype was picked up many times. The rearrangement joins TRBV7-2 to TRBJ2-7; 11 bases line up with TRBD2. The trim removed 3 bases at V and 4 bases at J, leaving 11 bases unmatched. The CDR3 loop spans 17 amino acids. The V gene's germline CDR1 is SGHTA and CDR2 FQGNSA. The CDR3 is CASSFSASGGIGYEQYF. The DNA of the CDR3 is TGTGCCAGCAGCTTTTCGGCTAGCGGGGGGATCGGGTACGAGCAGTACTTC. Looking up the rest from reference TRBV7-2 and TRBJ2-7 gives the full variable domain: GAGVSQSPSNKVTEKGKDVELRCDPISGHTALYWYRQSLGQGLEFLIYFQGNSAPDKSGLPSDRFSAERTGGSVSTLTIQRTQQEDSAVYLCASSFSASGGIGYEQYFGPGTRLTVT.

In this sample, this clonotype turned up many times. The gene calls are TRBV7-6 and TRBJ2-3; 7 bases are a match to TRBD1. CDR1 and CDR2 (germline): SGHVS, FNYEAQ. The CDR3 runs 15 residues. Losses at the gene ends were 5 bases for V and 3 bases for J; bases not matched to a gene: 8. CDR3: CASSPRQGVTDTQYF. The CDR3 DNA is TGTGCCAGCAGCCCGCGACAGGGAGTAACAGATACGCAGTATTTT. Filled out from reference TRBV7-6 and TRBJ2-3, the complete variable domain reads GAGVSQSPRYKVTKRGQDVALRCDPISGHVSLYWYRQALGQGPEFLTYFNYEAQQDKSGLPNDRFSAERPEGSISTLTIQRTEQRDSAMYRCASSPRQGVTDTQYFGPGTRLTVL.

This clonotype was counted many times. The chain couples TRBV6-1 to TRBJ2-5; D is uncertain. V lost 2 bases, J lost 2 bases, and 9 bases lay in between. Germline V gives CDR1 MNHNS, CDR2 SASEGT. This CDR3 is 14 amino acids long. CDR3 DNA sequence: TGTGCCAGCAGTGAAATAAACAGACAAGAGACCCAGTACTTC. Amino acids: CASSEINRQETQYF.

This clonotype was seen only a few times. CDR3 amino acids: CASSFPTGDLGYTF. CDR3 DNA: TGTGCCAGCAGTTTTCCGACAGGGGATCTTGGCTACACCTTC. V and J are TRBV12-3 or TRBV12-4 and TRBJ1-2, with 8 bases fitting TRBD1. The CDR3 runs to 14 residues. J was trimmed by 7 bases and V by 3 bases; bases with no gene match: 7.

This clonotype has ten or more counts. This rearrangement joins TRBV7-2 to TRBJ1-1; D is ambiguous. Germline assignment: CDR1 SGHTA and CDR2 FQGNSA. V shed 3 bases and J shed 6 bases, with 11 bases lying between them. CDR3 length: 13 residues. The CDR3 here is CASSLLGLSEAFF. The CDR3, as DNA: TGTGCCAGCAGCTTGTTGGGTCTATCTGAAGCTTTCTTT.

This clonotype showed up just a few times. V and J are TRBV19 and TRBJ2-7; 8 positions match TRBD1. There are 14 residues in the CDR3. Germline trimming cut 6 bases from V and 3 bases from J; bases unmatched to any gene: 7. Germline-derived CDR1 and CDR2 are LNHDA and SQIVND (reference sequence). The CDR3 sequence is CASSLRQGIYEQYF. For the CDR3, the DNA is TGTGCCAGTAGCCTGCGACAGGGGATCTACGAGCAGTACTTC.

This clonotype was seen repeatedly, ten times or more. V and J are TRBV7-2 and TRBJ2-1; the D is unclear. From germline, CDR1 is SGHTA and CDR2 FQGNSA. The ends were cut back, 0 bases at V and 0 bases at J, with 6 bases in the middle. This CDR3 is built from 15 residues. CDR3 coding DNA: TGTGCCAGCAGCTTAGCGTATAGCTCCTACAATGAGCAGTTCTTC. This translates into CASSLAYSSYNEQFF.

This clonotype was detected ten times or more. The chain combines TRBV7-8 with TRBJ2-6, with D perhaps TRBD1 (6 bases). Deletions cut 3 bases from V and 3 bases from J, with 12 bases between. The germline V gene encodes CDR1 SGHVS and CDR2 FQNEAQ. The CDR3 covers 16 residues. Here the CDR3 DNA reads TGTGCCAGCAGCTTTGCCCACAGGGTTGGGGCCAACGTCCTGACTTTC. Amino acids: CASSFAHRVGANVLTF.

This clonotype was seen more than once but under ten times. V is TRBV4-3 and J is TRBJ1-4; a possible D gene is TRBD1 (5 bases). Germline CDR1 reads LGHNA; CDR2 reads YSLEER. V lost 3 bases to trimming and J lost 8 bases, with 13 bases between them. This CDR3 has 14 amino acids. CDR3 sequence reads: CASSHDSGGEKLFF. CDR3 DNA: TGCGCCAGCAGCCACGACAGCGGTGGAGAAAAACTGTTTTTT.